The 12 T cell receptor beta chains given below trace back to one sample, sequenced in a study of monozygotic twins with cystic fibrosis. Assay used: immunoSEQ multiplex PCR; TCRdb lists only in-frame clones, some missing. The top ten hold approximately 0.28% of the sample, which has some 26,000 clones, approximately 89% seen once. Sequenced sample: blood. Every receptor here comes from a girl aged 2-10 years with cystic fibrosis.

In DNA form, the CDR3 reads TGTGCCAGCAGCTTGTTCGGAGGAAACACCATATATTTT. As protein: CASSLFGGNTIYF. The V and J genes are TRBV5-6 and TRBJ1-3, with D hard to call. CDR1 SGHDT and CDR2 YYEEEE come from the germline V gene. The CDR3 is 13 residues long. V was clipped by 1 base and J by 4 bases, with 6 bases between them.

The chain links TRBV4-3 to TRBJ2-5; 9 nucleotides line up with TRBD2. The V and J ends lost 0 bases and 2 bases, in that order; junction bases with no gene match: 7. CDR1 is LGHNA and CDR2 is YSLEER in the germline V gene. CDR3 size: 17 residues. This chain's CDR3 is CASSQDWATSGQETQYF. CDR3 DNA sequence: TGCGCCAGCAGCCAAGATTGGGCGACTAGCGGTCAAGAGACCCAGTACTTC.

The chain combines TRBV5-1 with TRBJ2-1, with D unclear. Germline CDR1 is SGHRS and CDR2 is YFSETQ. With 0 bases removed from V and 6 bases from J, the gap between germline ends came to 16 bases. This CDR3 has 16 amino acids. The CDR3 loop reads CASSLVGGPTFNEQFF. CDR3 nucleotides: TGCGCCAGCAGCTTGGTTGGCGGCCCAACCTTCAATGAGCAGTTCTTC.

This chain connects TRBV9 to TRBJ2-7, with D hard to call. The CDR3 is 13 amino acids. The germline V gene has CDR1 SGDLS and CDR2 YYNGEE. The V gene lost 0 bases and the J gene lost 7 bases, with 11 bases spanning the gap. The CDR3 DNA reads TGTGCCAGCAGCGTAGGAGTCCGAGATGAGCAGTACTTC. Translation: CASSVGVRDEQYF.

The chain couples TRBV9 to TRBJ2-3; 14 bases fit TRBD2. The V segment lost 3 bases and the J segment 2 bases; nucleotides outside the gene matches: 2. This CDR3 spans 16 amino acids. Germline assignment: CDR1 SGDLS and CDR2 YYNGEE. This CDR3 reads CASSGLAGGVTDTQYF. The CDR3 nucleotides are TGTGCCAGCAGCGGACTAGCGGGGGGGGTCACAGATACGCAGTATTTT.

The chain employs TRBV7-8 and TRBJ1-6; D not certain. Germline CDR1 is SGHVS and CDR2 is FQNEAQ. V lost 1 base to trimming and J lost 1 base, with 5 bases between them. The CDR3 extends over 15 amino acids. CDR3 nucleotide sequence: TGTGCCAGCAGCTTAGAGGGATCCTATAATTCACCCCTCCACTTT. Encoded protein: CASSLEGSYNSPLHF.

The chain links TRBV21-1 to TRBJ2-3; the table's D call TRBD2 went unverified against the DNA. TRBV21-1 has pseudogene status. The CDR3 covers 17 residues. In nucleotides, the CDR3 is TGTGCCAGCACGGGACTAGCGGGGGAGTCTAGCACAGATACGCAGTATTTT. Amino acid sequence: CASTGLAGESSTDTQYF.

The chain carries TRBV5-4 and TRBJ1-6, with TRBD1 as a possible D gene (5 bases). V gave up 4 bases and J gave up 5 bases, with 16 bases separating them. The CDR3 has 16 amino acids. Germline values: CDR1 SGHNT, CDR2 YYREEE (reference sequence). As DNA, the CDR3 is TGTGCCAGCAGCCTTGGTGGGGCGAGGGATAATTCACCCCTCCACTTT. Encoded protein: CASSLGGARDNSPLHF.

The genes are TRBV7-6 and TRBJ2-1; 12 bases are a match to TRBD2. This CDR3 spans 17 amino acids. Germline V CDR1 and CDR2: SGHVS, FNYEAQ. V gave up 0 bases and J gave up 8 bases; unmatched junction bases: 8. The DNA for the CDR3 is TGTGCCAGCAGCTTAGCCACGCGCCTAGCGGGGGGGGATGAGCAGTTCTTC. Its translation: CASSLATRLAGGDEQFF.

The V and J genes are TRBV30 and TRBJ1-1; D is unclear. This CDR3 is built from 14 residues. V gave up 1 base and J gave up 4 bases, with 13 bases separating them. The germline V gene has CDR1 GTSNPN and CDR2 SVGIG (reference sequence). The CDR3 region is CAWSAGRKSTEAFF. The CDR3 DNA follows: TGTGCCTGGAGTGCTGGACGGAAGAGCACTGAAGCTTTCTTT.

This chain's CDR3 is CASSAGHGNTEAFF. In DNA, the CDR3 is TGCGCCAGCAGTGCGGGTCATGGGAACACTGAAGCTTTCTTT. The chain combines TRBV10-2 with TRBJ1-1; no definite D call. The length of the CDR3 is 14 residues. The germline V and J ends were trimmed by 4 bases and 1 base, with 10 bases remaining between them. The V gene's germline CDR1 is WSHSY and CDR2 SAAADI.

The CDR3 region is CASAKRSSGGGEQFF. The CDR3 DNA reads as TGTGCCAGCGCCAAAAGGTCTAGCGGGGGGGGAGAGCAGTTCTTC. This chain connects TRBV2 to TRBJ2-1; TRBD2 matches at 12 bases. From germline, CDR1 is SNHLY and CDR2 FYNNEI. The V and J ends lost 8 bases and 10 bases, in that order; junction bases with no gene match: 12. This CDR3 spans 15 amino acids.